Listed here are 30 T cell receptor beta chains from one sample, sequenced in a study of T cell changes during pregnancy in multiple sclerosis. Produced via immunoSEQ multiplex PCR; TCRdb's table is partial and in-frame only. Of about 75,000 clones in the sample, more than 70% were seen once. Sequencing used peripheral blood, obtained in the first trimester of pregnancy. Receptor source: a female donor in good health, enrolled as a control in a pregnancy study.

The V and J genes are TRBV10-3 and TRBJ2-3; 14 positions match TRBD2. Germline trimming cut 6 bases from V and 12 bases from J; bases unmatched to any gene: 14. This CDR3 has 16 amino acids. Germline CDR1 reads ENHRY; CDR2 reads SYGVKD. The CDR3 is CAISARLAGGGHGQYF. The CDR3 nucleotides read TGTGCCATCAGCGCCCGACTAGCGGGAGGGGGGCATGGCCAGTATTTT.

The chain recombines TRBV6-1 with TRBJ1-4; D ambiguous. V was cut by 4 bases and J by 1 base, with 7 bases left in between. In germline, CDR1 is MNHNS, CDR2 SASEGT. This CDR3 is built from 14 residues. The DNA for the CDR3 is TGTGCCAGCAGTGGAGCCCGAACTAATGAAAAACTGTTTTTT. Its translation: CASSGARTNEKLFF.

The V gene is TRBV28, the J gene TRBJ1-5; D is possibly TRBD1 (5 bases). Trimming took 10 bases from V and 6 from J, leaving 22 bases between them. The V gene's germline CDR1 is MDHEN and CDR2 SYDVKM. The CDR3 has 15 amino acids. CDR3 nucleotides: TGTGCCACCTTCTCATGGGGCCGGGGGACTCAGCCCCAGCATTTT. Translation gives CATFSWGRGTQPQHF.

The chain recombines TRBV9 with TRBJ2-3; 10 bases agree with TRBD2. Germline lookup yields CDR1 SGDLS and CDR2 YYNGEE. V was clipped by 3 bases and J by 4 bases; unmatched bases: 20. The CDR3 sequence is 20 residues long. The CDR3 loop reads CASSAHPGTSAPSGPDTQYF. The CDR3, as DNA: TGTGCCAGCAGCGCACATCCCGGGACTAGCGCCCCCTCGGGCCCAGATACGCAGTATTTT.

The chain has TRBV25-1 and TRBJ2-1; TRBD1 agrees at 12 bases. This CDR3 is built from 15 residues. Trimming cost V 3 bases and J 7 bases; bases outside gene matches: 4. Germline loops: CDR1 MGHDK, CDR2 SYGVNS. The CDR3 DNA is TGTGCCAGCAGTGAGGGACAGGGGGCTAAAAATGAGCAGTTCTTC. Translation gives CASSEGQGAKNEQFF. The complete variable domain, with remaining parts taken from reference TRBV25-1 and TRBJ2-1, reads EADIYQTPRYLVIGTGKKITLECSQTMGHDKMYWYQQDPGMELHLIHYSYGVNSTEKGDLSSESTVSRIRTEHFPLTLESARPSHTSQYLCASSEGQGAKNEQFFGPGTRLTVL.

V and J are TRBV28 and TRBJ1-5; D not resolved. Deletions cut 2 bases from V and 4 bases from J, with 3 bases between. The CDR3 totals 12 residues. Germline CDR1 and CDR2: MDHEN and SYDVKM. In nucleotides, the CDR3 is TGTGCCAGCAGTTTAACAAATCAGCCCCAGCATTTT. It is translated as CASSLTNQPQHF.

This chain connects TRBV4-1 to TRBJ2-3; TRBD2 aligns across 7 bases. CDR3 length equals 18 residues. Germline lookup yields CDR1 MGHRA and CDR2 YSYEKL. The V gene end was trimmed by 0 bases and the J gene end by 6 bases; junction bases not matched to a gene: 15. The CDR3 DNA reads TGCGCCAGCAGCCAAGAGTGGGGTAGCGGGCGTCAGCGGGATACGCAGTATTTT. It translates to CASSQEWGSGRQRDTQYF.

The V gene is TRBV7-2, the J gene TRBJ2-3; TRBD2 agrees at 8 bases. This CDR3 comprises 17 residues. Looked up from germline, CDR1 is SGHTA and CDR2 is FQGNSA. Trimming removed 5 bases from V and 3 bases from J; junction bases left unmatched: 13. CDR3 DNA: TGTGCCAGCAGCCGACTCCCGGGACTAGGTGCAACAGATACGCAGTATTTT. This encodes CASSRLPGLGATDTQYF. Full variable domain (outside the CDR3, taken from reference TRBV7-2 and TRBJ2-3): GAGVSQSPSNKVTEKGKDVELRCDPISGHTALYWYRQSLGQGLEFLIYFQGNSAPDKSGLPSDRFSAERTGGSVSTLTIQRTQQEDSAVYLCASSRLPGLGATDTQYFGPGTRLTVL.

V is TRBV7-6 and J is TRBJ2-7; 8 bases are a match to TRBD1. The V segment lost 5 bases and the J segment 2 bases; nucleotides outside the gene matches: 14. From germline, CDR1 is SGHVS and CDR2 FNYEAQ. The CDR3 loop spans 17 amino acids. CDR3 region: CASSRRDRRDSTYEQYF. In nucleotides, the CDR3 is TGTGCCAGCAGCAGGCGGGACAGGAGAGATTCCACCTACGAGCAGTACTTC.

The CDR3 spells CSVEDPNPPTGAYGYTF. CDR3 DNA sequence: TGCAGCGTTGAAGATCCCAATCCCCCCACAGGGGCCTATGGCTACACCTTC. V gene TRBV29-1 combines with J gene TRBJ1-2; 7 positions match TRBD1. With 0 bases clipped from V and 4 bases from J, the junction kept 14 bases outside the gene matches. The length of the CDR3 is 17 residues. In germline, CDR1 is SQVTM, CDR2 ANQGSEA.

The J gene is TRBJ1-6, the V gene TRBV4-3; 7 nucleotides match TRBD1. V lost 0 bases and J lost 7; bases outside the gene matches: 18. CDR1 and CDR2 from the germline V gene are LGHNA and YSLEER. The CDR3 spans 20 residues. In DNA, the CDR3 is TGCGCCAGCAGCCAAGAGGCTGGGACAGCCTCCTCTTCGAGGAATTCACCCCTCCACTTT. It codes for CASSQEAGTASSSRNSPLHF.

This sequence joins TRBV4-2 and TRBJ2-1; TRBD2 matches 9 bases. V gave up 0 bases and J gave up 3 bases; unmatched junction bases: 3. The CDR3 consists of 16 residues. Germline values: CDR1 LGHNA, CDR2 YNFKEQ. This CDR3 is CASSQERGGNYNEQFF. For the CDR3, the DNA is TGTGCCAGCAGCCAAGAGCGGGGGGGGAACTACAATGAGCAGTTCTTC.

The gene calls are TRBV9 and TRBJ2-1; 7 positions agree with TRBD1. J was trimmed by 2 bases and V by 3 bases; bases with no gene match: 5. The V gene's germline CDR1 is SGDLS and CDR2 YYNGEE. The CDR3 is 15 residues long. CDR3 sequence: CASSAGDSPYNEQFF. The CDR3 nucleotides are TGTGCCAGCAGCGCTGGGGACAGCCCCTACAATGAGCAGTTCTTC.

The J gene is TRBJ2-7, the V gene TRBV6-5; 14 bases fit TRBD2. Germline values: CDR1 MNHEY, CDR2 SVGAGI. V lost 4 bases, J lost 4 bases, and 3 bases stayed unmatched. This CDR3 comprises 15 residues. For the CDR3, the DNA is TGTGCCAGCAGTTTGGGGACTAGCGGGAGTTACGAGCAGTACTTC. Protein: CASSLGTSGSYEQYF.

This chain uses TRBV25-1 with TRBJ2-7; tentative D call: TRBD2 (5 bases). The germline V gene has CDR1 MGHDK and CDR2 SYGVNS. V was pared by 3 bases and J by 0 bases, with 9 bases between. This CDR3 contains 14 residues. CDR3 sequence: CASSDLGSSYEQYF. The CDR3 DNA reads TGTGCCAGCAGTGATTTAGGGAGCTCCTACGAGCAGTACTTC.

The rearrangement links TRBV6-5 to TRBJ1-3; D is unclear. Germline CDR1 is MNHEY and CDR2 is SVGAGI. V dropped 2 bases and J dropped 8 bases, with 13 bases sitting between them. The length of the CDR3 is 14 residues. This CDR3 is CASSYAGRSDTIYF. The CDR3 bases are TGTGCCAGCAGTTACGCCGGGAGGTCGGACACCATATATTTT.

The V and J genes are TRBV27 and TRBJ1-5; TRBD1 might be the D (6 bases). Trimming left V 8 bases short and J 1 base short, with 21 bases between. The germline CDR1 and CDR2 sequences are MNHEY and SMNVEV (reference sequence). The CDR3 contains 17 residues. This CDR3 is CASAGGGGTFSNQPQHF. As DNA, the CDR3 is TGTGCCAGCGCCGGGGGGGGCGGTACATTCAGCAATCAGCCCCAGCATTTT.

J is TRBJ2-1 and V is TRBV5-1; a weak D match, TRBD1 (8 bases). This CDR3 comprises 15 residues. Looked up from germline, CDR1 is SGHRS and CDR2 is YFSETQ. V lost 3 bases and J 4 bases, leaving 14 bases between the germline ends. CDR3 sequence reads: CASSSTGGGYNEQFF. The CDR3 nucleotides read TGCGCCAGCAGCTCCACAGGGGGGGGGTACAATGAGCAGTTCTTC. Full variable domain (rest looked up from reference TRBV5-1 and TRBJ2-1): KAGVTQTPRYLIKTRGQQVTLSCSPISGHRSVSWYQQTPGQGLQFLFEYFSETQRNKGNFPGRFSGRQFSNSRSEMNVSTLELGDSALYLCASSSTGGGYNEQFFGPGTRLTVL.

The chain recombines TRBV28 with TRBJ1-2, with D maybe TRBD1 (6 bases). V lost 6 bases, J lost 0 bases, and 11 bases lay in between. CDR3 size: 14 residues. Germline V lookup: CDR1 MDHEN, CDR2 SYDVKM. The CDR3 DNA reads TGTGCCAGCAGACCGGGACACTCTAACTATGGCTACACCTTC. Translated: CASRPGHSNYGYTF.

V is TRBV6-5 and J is TRBJ2-2; a weak D match, TRBD1 (5 bases). This CDR3 is 15 amino acids long. Trimming shortened V by 0 bases and J by 2 bases, and 7 bases separated the two germline ends. The germline V gene encodes CDR1 MNHEY and CDR2 SVGAGI. The CDR3 DNA is TGTGCCAGCAGTTACTCCAGGGCTAACACCGGGGAGCTGTTTTTT. Amino acids: CASSYSRANTGELFF.

The chain couples TRBV4-1 to TRBJ2-5; D might be TRBD2 (6 bases). The CDR3 sequence is 15 residues long. Germline CDR1 reads MGHRA; CDR2 reads YSYEKL. V was clipped by 4 bases and J by 2 bases, with 14 bases between them. The DNA of the CDR3 is TGCGCCAGCAGCCTTACCGGGACTGTTCAAGAGACCCAGTACTTC. This codes for CASSLTGTVQETQYF.

This CDR3 is CASSSLTSGSQETQYF. In nucleotides, the CDR3 is TGTGCCAGCAGCTCCCTGACTAGCGGGTCACAAGAGACCCAGTACTTC. The V call is TRBV7-8, the J call TRBJ2-5, with 10 bases aligning to TRBD2. Trimming at V came to 4 bases and at J to 2 bases, leaving 7 bases not matched to a gene. The CDR3 length is 16 residues. The V gene's germline CDR1 is SGHVS and CDR2 FQNEAQ.

The chain combines TRBV28 with TRBJ2-3; D gene ambiguous. The CDR3 spans 14 residues. CDR1 is MDHEN, CDR2 SYDVKM, per germline. Trimming pared 1 base from V and 2 bases from J, leaving 7 bases between. In DNA form, the CDR3 reads TGTGCCAGCAGTTTATCGGTCACCACAGATACGCAGTATTTT. Encoded protein: CASSLSVTTDTQYF.

This chain uses TRBV5-1 with TRBJ2-3, with TRBD2 matching 11 bases. V was clipped by 1 base and J by 2 bases; unmatched bases: 3. There are 16 residues in the CDR3. CDR1 is SGHRS, CDR2 YFSETQ, per germline. CDR3 residues: CASSLRLAGNTDTQYF. The CDR3 DNA follows: TGCGCCAGCAGCTTGAGACTAGCGGGGAACACAGATACGCAGTATTTT. Together with reference TRBV5-1 and TRBJ2-3, the CDR3 gives the full variable domain: KAGVTQTPRYLIKTRGQQVTLSCSPISGHRSVSWYQQTPGQGLQFLFEYFSETQRNKGNFPGRFSGRQFSNSRSEMNVSTLELGDSALYLCASSLRLAGNTDTQYFGPGTRLTVL.

J is TRBJ2-7 and V is TRBV19, with D perhaps matching TRBD1 (5 bases). Germline CDR1 LNHDA, CDR2 SQIVND (reference sequence). This CDR3 has 15 residues. With 3 bases removed from V and 2 bases from J, the gap between germline ends came to 14 bases. The CDR3 here is CASSILAQGTYEQYF. Here the CDR3 DNA reads TGTGCCAGTAGTATCCTCGCGCAGGGAACCTACGAGCAGTACTTC. The whole variable domain, remainder taken from reference TRBV19 and TRBJ2-7, is DGGITQSPKYLFRKEGQNVTLSCEQNLNHDAMYWYRQDPGQGLRLIYYSQIVNDFQKGDIAEGYSVSREKKESFPLTVTSAQKNPTAFYLCASSILAQGTYEQYFGPGTRLTVT.

The J gene is TRBJ2-1, the V gene TRBV28, with D tentatively TRBD2 (5 bases). CDR3 length: 16 amino acids. CDR1 MDHEN and CDR2 SYDVKM come from the germline V gene. Trimming took 7 bases from V and 0 from J, leaving 16 bases between them. The CDR3: CASNLRPTSSYNEQFF. CDR3 nucleotide sequence: TGTGCCAGCAACCTCAGGCCTACTAGCTCCTACAATGAGCAGTTCTTC.

The chain uses TRBV6-5 and TRBJ1-1, with 7 bases aligning to TRBD1. Germline CDR1 and CDR2: MNHEY and SVGAGI. Trimming at V came to 6 bases and at J to 0 bases, leaving 4 bases not matched to a gene. This CDR3 comprises 14 residues. CDR3 in DNA: TGTGCCAGCAGCCTGGGACAGATGAACACTGAAGCTTTCTTT. Its protein product is CASSLGQMNTEAFF.

This chain links TRBV6-1 with TRBJ2-1; 13 bases agree with TRBD2. V shed 10 bases and J 4 bases; nucleotides not matched to a gene: 4. Germline V gene data show CDR1 as MNHNS and CDR2 as SASEGT. The CDR3 has 14 residues. The CDR3: CATVLAGGYNEQFF. The DNA for the CDR3 is TGTGCCACCGTACTAGCGGGGGGGTACAATGAGCAGTTCTTC.

This chain uses TRBV9 with TRBJ2-7; D unclear. The CDR3 covers 13 residues. From germline, CDR1 is SGDLS and CDR2 YYNGEE. Trimming took off 0 bases at V and 0 bases at J, with 4 bases between the two ends. The chain's CDR3 is CASSVAGSYEQYF. The CDR3 nucleotides are TGTGCCAGCAGCGTAGCCGGCTCCTACGAGCAGTACTTC.

The gene calls are TRBV5-4 and TRBJ1-2, with D possibly TRBD1 on 6 matching bases. The V end was cut by 4 bases, the J end by 0 bases, with 16 bases between. CDR1 and CDR2 from the germline V gene are SGHNT and YYREEE (reference sequence). The CDR3 spans 16 residues. The DNA of the CDR3 is TGTGCCAGCAGCGATTACAGGGTTCTTGCTAACTATGGCTACACCTTC. It is translated as CASSDYRVLANYGYTF.